The following is a TCR beta chain sequence with its context. Its antigen is currently unknown. This record comes from a study of response to subunit inactivated influenza vaccine. Findings and caveats of the study: Authors suggested each seasonal flu vaccination may recruit only limited numbers of new T cells.

TCRdb reprocessed the RT-PCR reads with MiXCR, giving one entry per CDR3 protein. Of about 780,000 distinct CDR3 sequences in the sample, around 18% were seen once. Germline CDR1 SQVTM, CDR2 ANQGSEA. Losses at the gene ends were 2 bases for V and 0 bases for J; bases not matched to a gene: 4. This CDR3 spans 16 amino acids. The chain uses TRBV29-1 and TRBJ2-1, with 10 bases aligning to TRBD2. This TCR was sampled from a man aged 50 to 60 who received an inactivated influenza vaccine. Sequencing was performed on PBMCs from blood, taken approximately 5 days after vaccination. The CDR3 DNA follows: TGCAGCGTTGAACTACTAGCGGGAAGCTCCTACAATGAGCAGTTCTTC. Its protein product is CSVELLAGSSYNEQFF.